Presented here are 6 T cell receptor beta chains from one specimen sequenced in a study of blood T cell repertoires in COVID-19. Data came from immunoSEQ multiplex PCR; TCRdb stores just in-frame clones and leaves some out. The sample lists 270,000 or so clones, 90% occurring once. The sample was peripheral blood. The receptors shown here come from a woman aged 55-69 years with COVID-19, enrolled during active disease.

This chain uses TRBV19 with TRBJ1-1, with TRBD1 matching over 11 bases. Trimming removed 2 bases from V and 5 bases from J; junction bases left unmatched: 7. Germline V CDR1 and CDR2: LNHDA, SQIVND (reference sequence). The CDR3 runs to 16 residues. CDR3 protein: CASSITGTGGFTEAFF. Here the CDR3 DNA reads TGTGCCAGTAGTATAACGGGGACAGGGGGTTTTACTGAAGCTTTCTTT.

CDR3 DNA: TGTGCCAGCAGCGTAGGAGCGGGACATCAAGAGACCCAGTACTTC. This translates into CASSVGAGHQETQYF. The genes are TRBV9 and TRBJ2-5; possible D gene TRBD2, 7 bases. V was pared by 0 bases and J by 2 bases, with 11 bases between. Per germline, CDR1 SGDLS and CDR2 YYNGEE. This CDR3 spans 15 amino acids.

The chain uses TRBV6-5 and TRBJ2-2, with D hard to call. Germline V lookup: CDR1 MNHEY, CDR2 SVGAGI. The CDR3 runs 13 residues. Trimming took 2 bases from V and 7 from J, leaving 8 bases between them. CDR3 region: CASSYPLGGELFF. The DNA for the CDR3 is TGTGCCAGCAGTTACCCTCTAGGCGGGGAGCTGTTTTTT.

This chain links TRBV6-5 with TRBJ1-5, with 7 bases that match TRBD1. This CDR3 is built from 13 residues. The trim removed 7 bases at V and 6 bases at J, leaving 6 bases unmatched. Germline V CDR1 and CDR2: MNHEY, SVGAGI. The CDR3 nucleotides are TGTGCCAGCACCTTGACAGGGTTTCAGCCCCAGCATTTT. This gives the protein CASTLTGFQPQHF.

The V gene is TRBV5-1, the J gene TRBJ1-1; tentative D call: TRBD1 (6 bases). The CDR3 sequence is 15 residues long. V was clipped by 0 bases and J by 1 base, with 10 bases between them. From germline, CDR1 is SGHRS and CDR2 YFSETQ. The DNA of the CDR3 is TGCGCCAGCAGCTTGGATTCCAGGGGGAACACTGAAGCTTTCTTT. Translated: CASSLDSRGNTEAFF. Full variable domain (rest looked up from reference TRBV5-1 and TRBJ1-1): KAGVTQTPRYLIKTRGQQVTLSCSPISGHRSVSWYQQTPGQGLQFLFEYFSETQRNKGNFPGRFSGRQFSNSRSEMNVSTLELGDSALYLCASSLDSRGNTEAFFGQGTRLTVV.

A single count supports this clone. The chain joins TRBV7-3 to TRBJ1-1; the match to TRBD1 covers 10 bases. Trimming cost V 4 bases and J 4 bases; bases outside gene matches: 3. This CDR3 has 14 residues. Germline V gives CDR1 SGHTA, CDR2 FQGTGA. CDR3 sequence: CASSSGTGATEAFF. The CDR3 nucleotides read TGTGCCAGCAGCTCCGGGACAGGGGCCACTGAAGCTTTCTTT. The entire variable domain, with the rest obtained from reference TRBV7-3 and TRBJ1-1, is as follows: GAGVSQTPSNKVTEKGKYVELRCDPISGHTALYWYRQSLGQGPEFLIYFQGTGAADDSGLPNDRFFAVRPEGSVSTLKIQRTERGDSAVYLCASSSGTGATEAFFGQGTRLTVV.